This entry lists 23 T cell receptor beta chains sequenced from one sample in a study of early T cells in non-severe SARS-CoV-2 infection. Using its own MiXCR run on the 5' RACE reads, TCRdb lists one record per CDR3 protein. The sample lists approximately 99,000 distinct CDR3 sequences, about 12% occurring once. The sequencing input was whole blood. These receptor sequences come from an adult who was a healthcare worker with PCR-confirmed SARS-CoV-2 infection or an uninfected control (not recorded which).

This clonotype was seen a handful of times. This sequence joins TRBV20-1 and TRBJ2-1; no reliable D call. The CDR3 runs 14 residues. The V gene's germline CDR1 is DFQATT and CDR2 SNEGSKA (reference sequence). The germline V and J ends were trimmed by 0 bases and 10 bases, with 16 bases remaining between them. The CDR3 spells CSARDSSSSREQFF. The CDR3 DNA reads TGCAGTGCTAGAGATTCCTCCAGCTCCCGGGAGCAGTTCTTC.

V usage is TRBV2 and J usage is TRBJ1-5; D unclear. Germline V lookup: CDR1 SNHLY, CDR2 FYNNEI. The CDR3 has 14 residues. The V end was cut by 5 bases, the J end by 2 bases, with 10 bases between. CDR3 nucleotide sequence: TGTGCCAGCAGTATTGAGAGGGGCAATCAGCCCCAGCATTTT. Its translation: CASSIERGNQPQHF. Together with reference TRBV2 and TRBJ1-5, the CDR3 gives the full variable domain: EPEVTQTPSHQVTQMGQEVILRCVPISNHLYFYWYRQILGQKVEFLVSFYNNEISEKSEIFDDQFSVERPDGSNFTLKIRSTKLEDSAMYFCASSIERGNQPQHFGDGTRLSIL.

This clonotype was counted many times. This rearrangement joins TRBV18 to TRBJ1-5; D perhaps matches TRBD1 (5 bases). V lost 2 bases, J lost 1 base, and 12 bases lay in between. From germline, CDR1 is KGHSH and CDR2 LQKENI. The CDR3 extends over 16 amino acids. The CDR3 DNA reads TGTGCCAGCTCACCATCCCTCAGGGTCAGCAATCAGCCCCAGCATTTT. Its translation is CASSPSLRVSNQPQHF.

V is TRBV12-3 or TRBV12-4 and J is TRBJ2-3; the D gene is possibly TRBD2 (6 bases). The CDR3 has 14 residues. Trimming removed 3 bases from V and 2 bases from J, with 9 bases in between. The CDR3 bases are TGTGCCAGCAGTTTCGGGGGAAACACAGATACGCAGTATTTT. Translated: CASSFGGNTDTQYF.

J is TRBJ1-6 and V is TRBV7-8, with no clear D. This CDR3 spans 14 amino acids. V lost 0 bases and J lost 5, with 5 bases in between. CDR1 and CDR2 (germline): SGHVS, FQNEAQ. In DNA form, the CDR3 reads TGTGCCAGCAGCTTAGCAACAGATAATTCACCCCTCCACTTT. It encodes CASSLATDNSPLHF.

This clonotype was detected only a few times. This rearrangement joins TRBV11-2 to TRBJ2-3; D ambiguous. CDR3 size: 11 residues. Trimming left V 2 bases short and J 6 bases short, with 3 bases between. Germline CDR1 reads SGHAT; CDR2 reads FQNNGV. CDR3 nucleotides: TGTGCCAGCAGCTTAATGGATACGCAGTATTTT. Amino acids: CASSLMDTQYF.

The sample holds many counts of this clonotype. The genes are TRBV27 and TRBJ2-1; 8 bases match TRBD1. This CDR3 comprises 16 residues. Germline V lookup: CDR1 MNHEY, CDR2 SMNVEV (reference sequence). With 6 bases clipped from V and 5 bases from J, the junction kept 12 bases outside the gene matches. CDR3 coding DNA: TGTGCCAGCAGCCCTATCCCAGGGGGCAGGCACAATGAGCAGTTCTTC. Protein: CASSPIPGGRHNEQFF.

This clonotype was observed a handful of times. The rearrangement uses TRBV7-2 and TRBJ1-3, with 9 bases aligning to TRBD1. V trimming: 4 bases; J trimming: 5 bases; junction bases outside the gene matches: 9. The germline V gene encodes CDR1 SGHTA and CDR2 FQGNSA. The length of the CDR3 is 16 residues. Here the CDR3 reads CASSSSTGGFRNTIYF. The CDR3 DNA reads TGTGCCAGCAGCTCCTCGACAGGGGGTTTTAGAAACACCATATATTTT.

Ten or more counts support this clonotype. J is TRBJ2-7 and V is TRBV2; D tentatively fits TRBD1 or TRBD2 (6 bases each). CDR1 and CDR2 from the germline V gene are SNHLY and FYNNEI. V was trimmed by 4 bases and J by 5 bases, leaving 9 bases between them. The CDR3 runs to 12 residues. Written as DNA, the CDR3 is TGTGCCAGCAGTGCTAGGGGGGACGAGCAGTACTTC. Residues: CASSARGDEQYF.

The chain combines TRBV12-5 with TRBJ2-1; D unclear. The CDR3 is 16 residues long. V dropped 5 bases and J dropped 0 bases, with 14 bases sitting between them. Germline V CDR1 and CDR2: LGHNT, FRNRAP. In DNA form, the CDR3 reads TGTGCTAGTGGTCCACGGACCTACAGCTCCTACAATGAGCAGTTCTTC. This codes for CASGPRTYSSYNEQFF.

The gene calls are TRBV9 and TRBJ2-1; TRBD1 might be the D (5 bases). V shed 3 bases and J shed 9 bases, with 16 bases lying between them. CDR3 length equals 14 residues. CDR1 SGDLS and CDR2 YYNGEE come from the germline V gene. CDR3 coding DNA: TGTGCCAGCAGCGGTCGCACAGGTCACGGTGAGCAGTTCTTC. Protein sequence: CASSGRTGHGEQFF.

This clonotype was counted between two and nine times. The CDR3 loop reads CASSVTPSYEQYF. CDR3 nucleotide sequence: TGTGCCAGCAGTGTCACCCCCTCCTACGAGCAGTACTTC. The V gene is TRBV2, the J gene TRBJ2-7; no firm D call. CDR1 and CDR2 from the germline V gene are SNHLY and FYNNEI. V was clipped by 4 bases and J by 0 bases, with 7 bases between them. The CDR3 has 13 amino acids.

This clonotype was found a few times. Lacking the conserved final phenylalanine or tryptophan, this CDR3 likely reflects a read error. The DNA is omitted, as the CDR3 cannot be located on it reliably, and the CDR3 follows TCRdb's listing. This chain joins TRBV11-3 and TRBJ2-5; the DNA was not used to check the table's D call, TRBD1. Germline V gives CDR1 SGHNT, CDR2 YENEEA. The length of the CDR3 is 10 amino acids, counting both ends. This CDR3 reads CASSPGERGS.

This clonotype was counted a few times. The CDR3 region has the DNA TGCGCCAGCAGCTTGTCACAGAGGGACTACAATGAGCAGTTCTTC. This translates into CASSLSQRDYNEQFF. The rearrangement links TRBV5-1 to TRBJ2-1; possible D gene TRBD2, 5 bases. CDR3 size: 15 residues. Germline CDR1 SGHRS, CDR2 YFSETQ. The V and J ends lost 1 base and 3 bases respectively, with 11 bases between them.

About this clonotype: Germline is not matched at one junction end, which may reflect a read error. The genes are TRBV5-1 and TRBJ2-5; TRBD1 aligns across 11 bases. Germline V gene data show CDR1 as SGHRS and CDR2 as YFSETQ. This CDR3 spans 15 amino acids. Written as DNA, the CDR3 is TGCGCCAGCAGGGTGGACAGGGGGCCTCAAGAGACCCAGTGCTTC. It yields the protein CASRVDRGPQETQCF.

This clonotype was counted a single time. This rearrangement joins TRBV5-1 to TRBJ2-2; TRBD2 matches 8 bases. Per the germline V gene, CDR1 is SGHRS and CDR2 is YFSETQ. V shed 0 bases and J 4 bases; nucleotides not matched to a gene: 5. The CDR3 runs 16 residues. The CDR3 DNA is TGCGCCAGCAGCTTGGCAGCGGGAGTACGCACCGGGGAGCTGTTTTTT. Translation: CASSLAAGVRTGELFF.

This clonotype has at least ten counts. The chain employs TRBV29-1 and TRBJ1-4; no definite D call. This CDR3 comprises 13 residues. The ends were cut back, 2 bases at V and 8 bases at J, with 12 bases in the middle. Germline-derived CDR1 and CDR2 are SQVTM and ANQGSEA. CDR3 DNA sequence: TGCAGCGTTGAAAGGGAGTCTGACGAAAAACTGTTTTTT. This translates into CSVERESDEKLFF.

The V and J genes are TRBV7-8 and TRBJ2-2; 8 positions match TRBD2. J lost 3 bases, V lost 6 bases, and 3 bases had no gene match. CDR3 length equals 14 residues. Germline-derived CDR1 and CDR2 are SGHVS and FQNEAQ. The CDR3 DNA sequence: TGTGCCAGCAGACTCGGGAGGGACACCGGGGAGCTGTTTTTT. It encodes CASRLGRDTGELFF.

The chain links TRBV12-5 to TRBJ1-1, with D possibly matching TRBD1 (6 bases). Deletions cut 0 bases from V and 1 base from J, with 12 bases between. Germline CDR1 and CDR2: LGHNT and FRNRAP. This CDR3 is 16 amino acids long. Written as DNA, the CDR3 is TGTGCTAGTGGTTTGGTCTCGGGGGCTGGGAACACTGAAGCTTTCTTT. Its protein product is CASGLVSGAGNTEAFF. Drawing the rest from reference TRBV12-5 and TRBJ1-1, the complete variable domain is DARVTQTPRHKVTEMGQEVTMRCQPILGHNTVFWYRQTMMQGLELLAYFRNRAPLDDSGMPKDRFSAEMPDATLATLKIQPSEPRDSAVYFCASGLVSGAGNTEAFFGQGTRLTVV.

This clonotype was picked up many times. This chain uses TRBV9 with TRBJ2-1; 9 bases fit TRBD2. The CDR3 is made up of 16 amino acids. Losses at the gene ends were 3 bases for V and 10 bases for J; bases not matched to a gene: 14. Per the germline V gene, CDR1 is SGDLS and CDR2 is YYNGEE. CDR3 loop: CASSALVVAGVQEQFF. The CDR3, as DNA: TGTGCCAGCAGCGCCCTGGTGGTAGCGGGAGTGCAGGAGCAGTTCTTC.

This clonotype was seen ten or more times. The chain is built from TRBV24-1 and TRBJ2-2, with TRBD1 matching 7 bases. V was clipped by 7 bases and J by 5 bases; unmatched bases: 27. The CDR3 extends over 21 amino acids. Germline V gene sequence: CDR1 KGHDR, CDR2 SFDVKD. CDR3 region: CATRSGSPTGQYPVDTGELFF. DNA for the CDR3: TGTGCCACCAGAAGTGGTTCCCCGACGGGACAGTATCCGGTAGATACCGGGGAGCTGTTTTTT.

V gene TRBV12-3 or TRBV12-4 combines with J gene TRBJ2-2; D might be TRBD1 or TRBD2, each matching 5 bases. The V and J ends lost 6 bases and 2 bases respectively, with 13 bases between them. The CDR3 loop spans 15 amino acids. As DNA, the CDR3 is TGTGCCAGCAGGGGGAAGGGGAGCAACACCGGGGAGCTGTTTTTT. It encodes CASRGKGSNTGELFF.

V is TRBV2 and J is TRBJ1-1, with 7 bases lining up with TRBD1. V trimming: 8 bases; J trimming: 6 bases; junction bases outside the gene matches: 9. The germline gives CDR1 SNHLY, CDR2 FYNNEI. The length of the CDR3 is 13 residues. The CDR3 coding sequence is TGTGCCAGCTCCTCGGGGGGGACAGCTGAAGCTTTCTTT. It translates to CASSSGGTAEAFF.